This T cell receptor beta chain was identified in a study of cytotoxic CD8 clonotypes in ibrutinib-treated CLL (dated by TCRdb to about 2021). About the full investigation: The cohort was composed of 11 relapsed/refractory and approximately 16 treatment-naive patients; IGHV unmutated status was identified in 17 patients. Responses were partial in 24 patients and complete in 2; after median approximately 69 months follow-up, about 14 stayed in remission and about twelve progressed. Response samples were obtained after a median of approximately eleven months of treatment, with a range of roughly 6 to 36 months. On average, each sample yielded around 250,000 productive templates and over 90,000 productive rearrangements. Of the approximately 87 participants in the trial, about two dozen had longitudinal samples available. Cryopreserved peripheral blood mononuclear cells were collected before treatment, at response, and at either disease progression or sustained remission. Every sample from remission and from progressive disease was obtained while the patients were still on ibrutinib. The study at large found these results: Public clonotypes were rare and either contracted or stayed stable during treatment, and the rise in clonality at ibrutinib response reflected the expansion of private clonotypes. Sustained-remission and progressing patients did not have matched sampling times, and lymph node repertoires were not examined. Baseline clonality exceeded that of age-matched healthy donors and correlated strongly with circulating CD8+ T-cell counts. An increase in clonality was observed at ibrutinib response, with clonality remaining stable during sustained remission and falling back toward baseline at progression.

On a MiSeq, deep resolution sequencing aimed for a depth between 1 in 1 million and 1 in 200,000 T cells, with each clonotype covered 10x on average. The immunoSEQ hsTCRB Kit was used to generate the TCR beta libraries. As for the authors' bioinformatics: Data were analyzed with ImmunoSEQ Data Assistant and ImmunoSEQ Analyzer, with V, D and J genes assigned per IMGT definitions. Clonality, which ranges from 0 to 1, was calculated by subtracting the normalized Shannon entropy of productive rearrangement frequencies from one. Only overrepresented clonotypes making up at least 0.05% of the repertoire of each patient were included in the public clonotype analysis. Some 12 age-matched healthy donor repertoires from immuneACCESS served as clonality controls. TCRdb stores this immuneACCESS table with in-frame sequences only. Part of the clones is absent; in the studies checked, under half of the shortfall reflects unresolved V genes, and no reason is known for the rest. V, J and clone size were drawn from that table, and D and trimming were deduced from the DNA. Present in this sample are roughly 170,000 clones, under 85% of which were seen just once. The top ten clonotypes cover around 4.5% of the sample.

The time point label corresponds to: approximately 25 months on ibrutinib. For TCR beta library preparation, approximately 2 micrograms of genomic DNA were extracted from the cryopreserved PBMCs. Longitudinal blood samples from CLL patients on ibrutinib monotherapy were analyzed using high-throughput TCR beta sequencing. The patients took part in an open-label, single-center phase 2 trial of ibrutinib monotherapy. The V end loses 2 bases and the J end loses 3 bases, and a stretch of 10 bases separates them. The CDR3 runs 13 amino acids, cysteine and phenylalanine included. CDR3 DNA is the only sequence kept; it has 39 bases, read in frame from the first base. From the germline V gene (reference sequence), CDR1 is GTSNPN and CDR2 is SVGIG. With respect to this clone: The target of this receptor is not known. Base qualities are not provided; no much larger clone lies one nucleotide away.

This material consisted of PBMCs, taken after 24 months of ibrutinib treatment. The chain is made from TRBV30 and TRBJ1-1, with no reliable assignment of the D segment. This receptor was identified in a human donor with chronic lymphocytic leukemia. The encoded CDR3 is CAWSNGRHTEAFF. The DNA reads TGTGCCTGGAGTAATGGGCGGCACACTGAAGCTTTCTTT.